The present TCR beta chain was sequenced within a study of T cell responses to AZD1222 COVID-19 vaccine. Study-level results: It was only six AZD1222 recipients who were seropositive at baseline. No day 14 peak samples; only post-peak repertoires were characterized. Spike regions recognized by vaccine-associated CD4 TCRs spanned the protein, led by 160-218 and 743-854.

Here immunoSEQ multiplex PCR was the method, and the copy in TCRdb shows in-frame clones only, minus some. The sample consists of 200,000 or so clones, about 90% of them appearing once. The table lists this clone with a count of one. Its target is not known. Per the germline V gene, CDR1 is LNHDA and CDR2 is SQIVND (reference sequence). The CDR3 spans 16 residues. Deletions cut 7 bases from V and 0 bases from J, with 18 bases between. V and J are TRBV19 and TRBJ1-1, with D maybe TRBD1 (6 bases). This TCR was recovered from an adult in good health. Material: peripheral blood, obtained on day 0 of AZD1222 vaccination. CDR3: CASIPTGWSLNTEAFF. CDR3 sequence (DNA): TGTGCCAGTATTCCGACAGGCTGGAGCCTGAACACTGAAGCTTTCTTT. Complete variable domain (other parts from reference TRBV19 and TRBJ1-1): DGGITQSPKYLFRKEGQNVTLSCEQNLNHDAMYWYRQDPGQGLRLIYYSQIVNDFQKGDIAEGYSVSREKKESFPLTVTSAQKNPTAFYLCASIPTGWSLNTEAFFGQGTRLTVV.